The 30 T cell receptor beta chains below all came from one sample that was sequenced in a study of spatial heterogeneity in lung cancer. Time point meaning: sample taken at primary tumor resection. In each case, whole RNA from tumor, nontumor lung or frozen PBMC was sequenced unsorted. One entry per CDR3 protein, called by TCRdb with MiXCR from the 5' RACE reads. The table includes about 38,000 distinct CDR3 sequences, 7.5% detected once. This specimen was PBMCs, taken at surgery. The receptors here all came from a male donor with early-stage non-small cell lung cancer.

This clonotype was observed at least ten times. The chain joins TRBV20-1 to TRBJ2-7; no reliable D call. Trimming pared 7 bases from V and 1 base from J, leaving 17 bases between. The CDR3 runs to 14 residues. The germline CDR1 and CDR2 sequences are DFQATT and SNEGSKA (reference sequence). The CDR3 DNA reads as TGCAGTGTCACCCAACGAGGCAGTTCCTACGAGCAGTACTTC. The encoded protein is CSVTQRGSSYEQYF.

This clonotype has ten or more counts. The chain couples TRBV3-1 to TRBJ1-5; D remains ambiguous. Trimming took off 1 base at V and 6 bases at J, with 10 bases between the two ends. This CDR3 comprises 14 residues. Germline V gene lookup returns CDR1 LGHDT and CDR2 YNNKEL (reference sequence). CDR3 protein: CASSQAPAGQPQHF. The CDR3, as DNA: TGTGCCAGCAGCCAAGCTCCCGCGGGTCAGCCCCAGCATTTT.

This clonotype was counted at least ten times. The CDR3 DNA follows: TGTGCCAGCAGCCGGGCCTCTGCCCCGGGGTATGGCTACACCTTC. Translated: CASSRASAPGYGYTF. The chain carries TRBV7-6 and TRBJ1-2; the D is unclear. The CDR3 loop spans 15 amino acids. Germline V lookup: CDR1 SGHVS, CDR2 FNYEAQ. Between the trimmed V and J ends, which lost 5 bases and 5 bases, there was a span of 18 bases.

V usage is TRBV30 and J usage is TRBJ1-5; 8 bases agree with TRBD1. Germline V gene data show CDR1 as GTSNPN and CDR2 as SVGIG (reference sequence). This CDR3 is 15 amino acids long. J gave up 3 bases and V 2 bases, and 6 bases lay outside the gene matches. In DNA, the CDR3 is TGTGCCTGGAGTCCAGGACAGGGTTTCAATCAGCCCCAGCATTTT. As protein: CAWSPGQGFNQPQHF.

This clonotype appeared many times. V is TRBV24-1 and J is TRBJ2-1; D is uncertain. The CDR3 has 13 residues. The germline CDR1 and CDR2 sequences are KGHDR and SFDVKD. Trimming pared 4 bases from V and 7 bases from J, leaving 10 bases between. CDR3 nucleotide sequence: TGTGCCACCAGTGACGCCGGAAAAAATGAGCAGTTCTTC. Translation: CATSDAGKNEQFF.

V usage is TRBV5-5 and J usage is TRBJ1-1, with 11 bases matching TRBD1. The CDR3 is 15 residues long. The germline gives CDR1 SGHKS, CDR2 YYEKEE (reference sequence). The V gene end was trimmed by 0 bases and the J gene end by 7 bases; junction bases not matched to a gene: 5. CDR3 sequence (DNA): TGTGCCAGCAGCTTGGCCGGACAGGGGGCGCGTGAAGCTTTCTTT. This translates into CASSLAGQGAREAFF.

In its sample, this clonotype was seen many times. J is TRBJ2-7 and V is TRBV2; D remains unclear. Per the germline V gene, CDR1 is SNHLY and CDR2 is FYNNEI. With 8 bases removed from V and 3 bases from J, the gap between germline ends came to 5 bases. The CDR3 spans 10 residues. Here the CDR3 reads CASLLYEQYV. The DNA of the CDR3 is TGTGCCAGCCTTCTCTACGAGCAGTACGTC.

This clonotype was counted only a few times. The chain uses TRBV27 and TRBJ1-1; maybe TRBD1 (6 bases). V dropped 6 bases and J dropped 0 bases, with 17 bases sitting between them. This CDR3 has 16 amino acids. Germline V CDR1 and CDR2: MNHEY, SMNVEV (reference sequence). The CDR3 region has the DNA TGTGCCAGCAGCAAGGGACACCCAGGGGTGAACACTGAAGCTTTCTTT. Amino acid sequence: CASSKGHPGVNTEAFF.

About this clonotype: This sequence may be a read error, since a much larger clone differs from it by one base. This chain connects TRBV9 to TRBJ1-3; no firm D call. The length of the CDR3 is 16 residues. CDR1 is SGDLS, CDR2 YYNGEE, per germline. CDR3 region: CASSVSGSFSGNTMYF. The DNA for the CDR3 is TGTGCCAGCAGCGTAAGCGGCAGCTTCTCTGGAAACACCATGTATTTT.

CDR3: CASSSQGAHYGYTF. The DNA of the CDR3 is TGTGCCAGTAGTTCCCAGGGGGCGCACTATGGCTACACCTTC. The chain joins TRBV19 to TRBJ1-2; TRBD1 matches at 8 bases. Germline assignment: CDR1 LNHDA and CDR2 SQIVND (reference sequence). The CDR3 has 14 residues. The V gene end was trimmed by 5 bases and the J gene end by 3 bases; junction bases not matched to a gene: 5.

This clonotype has just a few counts. The gene calls are TRBV7-3 and TRBJ2-1; 7 bases are a match to TRBD1. Trimming took 6 bases from V and 0 from J; bases not matched to a gene: 5. Germline V gene lookup returns CDR1 SGHTA and CDR2 FQGTGA. CDR3 length: 15 amino acids. CDR3 residues: CASRTGVSSYNEQFF. The CDR3 DNA reads TGTGCCAGCAGAACAGGGGTTAGCTCCTACAATGAGCAGTTCTTC.

Ten or more counts support this clonotype. The chain links TRBV19 to TRBJ1-3; possible D gene TRBD1, 5 bases. The germline V gene encodes CDR1 LNHDA and CDR2 SQIVND (reference sequence). Trimming shortened V by 1 base and J by 0 bases, and 10 bases separated the two germline ends. This CDR3 has 16 residues. The CDR3 protein is CASSIGDALSGNTIYF. In DNA form, the CDR3 reads TGTGCCAGTAGTATAGGGGACGCCCTCTCTGGAAACACCATATATTTT.

This clonotype was counted at least ten times. The CDR3 DNA follows: TGTGCCAGCAGTTCTTGGACAGTCACAGATACGCAGTATTTT. This gives the protein CASSSWTVTDTQYF. The J gene is TRBJ2-3, the V gene TRBV2; TRBD1 might be the D (6 bases). This CDR3 has 14 amino acids. V was shortened by 5 bases and J by 2 bases, with 11 bases between the two germline ends. The germline V gene has CDR1 SNHLY and CDR2 FYNNEI.

This clonotype was seen at least ten times. The V gene is TRBV13, the J gene TRBJ1-1; D is undetermined. The germline V and J ends were trimmed by 5 bases and 4 bases, with 11 bases remaining between them. CDR1 is PRHDT and CDR2 is FYEKMQ in the germline V gene (reference sequence). The CDR3 sequence is 13 residues long. In nucleotides, the CDR3 is TGTGCCAGCAGCCCGCGGCCCGGCACTGAAGCTTTCTTT. This codes for CASSPRPGTEAFF.

The chain carries TRBV5-6 and TRBJ1-1; 7 nucleotides match TRBD1. V lost 9 bases and J lost 5; bases outside the gene matches: 19. The CDR3 runs 16 residues. Per the germline V gene, CDR1 is SGHDT and CDR2 is YYEEEE. CDR3 nucleotides: TGTGCCACCCACAGGAATAGACAGGGCTTTGCGACTGAAGCTTTCTTT. The encoded protein is CATHRNRQGFATEAFF.

This clonotype was counted ten times or more. This rearrangement joins TRBV9 to TRBJ2-1, with D tentatively TRBD2 (5 bases). V was pared by 4 bases and J by 7 bases, with 12 bases between. This CDR3 is built from 13 residues. Germline assignment: CDR1 SGDLS and CDR2 YYNGEE. CDR3 residues: CASSKNSGNEQFF. The CDR3 DNA is TGTGCCAGCAGCAAAAACAGCGGAAATGAGCAGTTCTTC.

There are many counts of this clonotype. This chain links TRBV11-3 with TRBJ2-3; D might be TRBD2 (6 bases). The CDR3 loop spans 17 amino acids. Looked up from germline, CDR1 is SGHNT and CDR2 is YENEEA. Trimming removed 6 bases at V and 0 bases at J, with 19 bases between. The CDR3 loop is CASSGGTQSSSTDTQYF. The DNA for the CDR3 is TGTGCCAGCAGTGGGGGGACTCAAAGCTCTAGCACAGATACGCAGTATTTT.

The chain joins TRBV12-3 or TRBV12-4 to TRBJ2-7; D may be TRBD2 (5 bases). The CDR3 runs 14 residues. V was cut by 5 bases and J by 4 bases, with 15 bases left in between. CDR3 sequence reads: CASSLRGESYEQYV. The CDR3 nucleotides read TGTGCCAGCAGTCTCCGTGGGGAGAGTTACGAGCAGTACGTC.

This clonotype was found many times. This rearrangement joins TRBV6-5 to TRBJ1-6; D unresolved. CDR3 length: 15 residues. Germline V gene lookup returns CDR1 MNHEY and CDR2 SVGAGI. Deletions cut 0 bases from V and 4 bases from J, with 7 bases between. CDR3 residues: CASSYSPGYNSPLHF. The CDR3 coding sequence is TGTGCCAGCAGTTACTCCCCCGGTTATAATTCACCCCTCCACTTT.

This clonotype was seen many times. V usage is TRBV7-2 and J usage is TRBJ2-1; 7 bases agree with TRBD1. Germline CDR1 and CDR2: SGHTA and FQGNSA. The CDR3 loop spans 13 amino acids. J lost 11 bases, V lost 5 bases, and 9 bases had no gene match. CDR3 DNA: TGTGCCAGCAGCCTATTCGACAGGGACAAGCAGTTCTTC. This sequence encodes CASSLFDRDKQFF.

The table lists this clonotype with many counts. The chain carries TRBV7-9 and TRBJ1-5, with D tentatively TRBD1 (5 bases). V dropped 1 base and J dropped 3 bases, with 10 bases sitting between them. Germline V lookup: CDR1 SEHNR, CDR2 FQNEAQ (reference sequence). This CDR3 region has 15 residues. The CDR3 sequence is CASSLGPGFNQPQHF. The DNA of the CDR3 is TGTGCCAGCAGCTTAGGGCCAGGGTTCAATCAGCCCCAGCATTTT. The entire variable domain, with the rest obtained from reference TRBV7-9 and TRBJ1-5, is as follows: DTGVSQNPRHKITKRGQNVTFRCDPISEHNRLYWYRQTLGQGPEFLTYFQNEAQLEKSRLLSDRFSAERPKGSFSTLEIQRTEQGDSAMYLCASSLGPGFNQPQHFGDGTRLSIL.

The V call is TRBV28, the J call TRBJ2-1; 8 nucleotides align to TRBD1. V was pared by 4 bases and J by 10 bases, with 12 bases of the junction left unmatched. CDR3 length equals 15 residues. Germline V CDR1 and CDR2: MDHEN, SYDVKM. Here the CDR3 reads CASSSPGTGQGEQFF. Written as DNA, the CDR3 is TGTGCCAGCAGTTCACCGGGGACAGGCCAAGGGGAGCAGTTCTTC.

Ten or more counts support this clonotype. V is TRBV18 and J is TRBJ1-5; unclear D gene. In germline, CDR1 is KGHSH, CDR2 LQKENI. V gave up 4 bases and J gave up 3 bases, with 7 bases separating them. The CDR3 is 13 amino acids. The CDR3, as DNA: TGTGCCAGCTCACAAGCGGTCAATCAGCCCCAGCATTTT. As protein: CASSQAVNQPQHF.

This clonotype was detected many times. The chain is built from TRBV28 and TRBJ2-7; 8 bases are a match to TRBD2. Unmatched junction bases numbered 10, after V lost 6 bases and J lost 12 bases. Germline V gives CDR1 MDHEN, CDR2 SYDVKM. The CDR3 has 12 amino acids. CDR3 in amino acids: CASSPTSGGLYV. The CDR3 DNA sequence: TGTGCCAGCAGCCCAACTAGCGGTGGCTTGTACGTC.

At least ten counts were recorded for this clonotype. The chain carries TRBV10-3 and TRBJ1-1; D unclear. Between the trimmed V and J ends, which lost 8 bases and 4 bases, there was a span of 17 bases. CDR1 and CDR2 (germline): ENHRY, SYGVKD. CDR3 size: 14 residues. The CDR3 DNA follows: TGTGCCATCTCATCTCCCACGGAGGCCACTGAAGCTTTCTTT. It is translated as CAISSPTEATEAFF.

Concerning this clonotype itself: A much larger clone differs by one base, so this may be a read error. The chain couples TRBV11-2 to TRBJ2-3, with 13 positions matching TRBD2. Germline V gene data show CDR1 as SGHAT and CDR2 as FQNNGV. CDR3 size: 16 residues. This chain's CDR3 is CVSSSGLAGAIDTQYF. In nucleotides, the CDR3 is TGTGTCAGCAGCTCTGGACTAGCGGGAGCAATAGATACGCAGTATTTT.

This clonotype appeared many times. In DNA form, the CDR3 reads TGTGCCAGCAGCTTCGGGGACAGGGAAACCGGGGAGCTGTTTTTT. This gives the protein CASSFGDRETGELFF. V gene TRBV13 combines with J gene TRBJ2-2; TRBD1 agrees at 9 bases. Germline values: CDR1 PRHDT, CDR2 FYEKMQ (reference sequence). The CDR3 spans 15 residues. The V and J ends lost 3 bases and 5 bases, in that order; junction bases with no gene match: 4.

This clonotype has at least ten counts. This rearrangement joins TRBV3-2 to TRBJ2-7; the DNA was not used to check the table's D call, TRBD2. TRBV3-2 is labeled a pseudogene. This CDR3 is built from 17 residues. This chain's CDR3 is CASSHGLAGGMIYEQYV. CDR3 nucleotide sequence: TGTGCCAGCAGCCACGGACTAGCGGGAGGGATGATCTACGAGCAGTACGTC.

This clonotype was recorded at least ten times. The gene calls are TRBV20-1 and TRBJ2-7, with D perhaps TRBD1 (5 bases). The length of the CDR3 is 15 residues. The V end was cut by 1 base, the J end by 2 bases, with 15 bases between. Germline V gene data show CDR1 as DFQATT and CDR2 as SNEGSKA (reference sequence). The CDR3 here is CSARVEEAGTYEQYF. The CDR3 nucleotides read TGCAGTGCTAGAGTTGAGGAAGCAGGGACCTACGAGCAGTACTTC.

J is TRBJ2-1 and V is TRBV13, with D perhaps matching TRBD1 or TRBD2 (5 bases each). Germline values: CDR1 PRHDT, CDR2 FYEKMQ (reference sequence). The germline V and J ends were trimmed by 6 bases and 8 bases, with 20 bases remaining between them. The CDR3 loop spans 15 amino acids. The DNA for the CDR3 is TGTGCCAGCAGTGCGAGGGGACGCCTGAGGGATGAGCAGTTCTTC. The encoded protein is CASSARGRLRDEQFF.